The rows below give T cell receptor beta chains drawn from one sample of a study of monozygotic twins with inflammatory bowel disease. One entry per CDR3 protein, without DNA, is what TCRdb gives after re-calling the 5' RACE reads. Its listing shows fewer than 400,000 distinct CDR3 sequences. Sequencing was done on a sample of blood. The receptors here all came from a human donor with ulcerative colitis or Crohn's disease, or a healthy co-twin of an affected twin (not recorded which). CDR3s include the opening cysteine and the closing phenylalanine or tryptophan.

TRBJ2-3 TRBV4-1 CASSQSGTGTSPDTQYF
TRBJ2-7 TRBV5-1 CASSEPGSYEQYF
TRBJ1-5 TRBV6-2/TRBV6-3 CASRGDQPQHF
TRBJ1-5 TRBV20-1 CSARAPRGRTNQPQHF
TRBJ1-6 TRBV20-1 CSAQPDTSRNSPLHF
TRBJ1-5 TRBV20-1 CSGTGTGRQPQHF
TRBJ2-1 TRBV5-5 CASSLLAGVTPNEQFF
TRBJ1-2 TRBV20-1 CSARKGGGGYTF
TRBJ2-3 TRBV24-1 CATSDSGTARTDTQYF
TRBJ2-5 TRBV15 CATSRGGSGNQETQYF
TRBJ2-1 TRBV24-1 CATSDLGQGYNEQFF
TRBJ2-2 TRBV7-2 CASSLDSRTAGELFF
TRBJ1-1 TRBV6-5 CASSYVQGVSIFRTEAFF
TRBJ2-7 TRBV7-7 CASSLMFSDRSEQYF
TRBJ2-5 TRBV27 CASSSSDRRETQYF
TRBJ1-5 TRBV7-2 CASSKRDRGFAQPQHF
TRBJ2-1 TRBV7-9 CASSPSGRPNNEQFF
TRBJ1-1 TRBV5-5 CASRPRGMNTEAFF
TRBJ2-1 TRBV28 CASRVTGFEQFF
TRBJ2-3 TRBV4-2 CASSQDVGKGATDTQYF
TRBJ1-2 TRBV2 CASSELRNYGYTF